This T cell receptor (beta chain) appears in the sequencing data of a study of OX40 agonist ivuxolimab in advanced cancers. Assay: immunoSEQ multiplex PCR; the TCRdb copy retains only in-frame clones and omits some. The table has around 49,000 clones, roughly 84% seen once; the top ten hold about 15%. The CDR3 sequence is 14 residues long. Germline V gene data show CDR1 as MNHEY and CDR2 as SMNVEV (reference sequence). V lost 10 bases to trimming and J lost 2 bases; unmatched junction nucleotides: 10. The J gene is TRBJ2-7, the V gene TRBV27, with TRBD1 matching over 8 bases. The sequence was collected from an adult with an advanced solid tumor such as melanoma, head and neck, liver or kidney cancer. The starting material was CD4+ or CD8+ T cells sorted from blood, obtained in a trial of the OX40 agonist ivuxolimab. CDR3 sequence reads: CATSFGTGPYEQYF. In DNA form, the CDR3 reads TGTGCCACCTCTTTCGGGACAGGCCCCTACGAGCAGTACTTC.